These T cell receptor beta chains were read from a single sample in a study of shared clonotypes between healthy human individuals. TCRdb's copy holds only in-frame clones and misses some; the assay was immunoSEQ multiplex PCR. Seen here are fewer than 650,000 clones, 76% observed once, and the top ten hold under 15%. Source material: PBMCs. The origin of the receptors is a woman in her 40s in good health. Some clones in this sample may be carry-over from other donors' samples. The CDR3 runs from the conserved cysteine through the conserved F or W. The D gene is left open where the match is weak. Not every row has a clone size; where given, it reads once, few, many or a size class.

v_gene	d_gene	j_gene	abundance	CDR3nt	CDR3aa
TRBV4-2	-	TRBJ2-2	-	TGTGCCAGCAGCCAAGAGGCCAGTAAACCCGGGGAGCTGTTTTTT	CASSQEASKPGELFF
TRBV7-8	TRBD1	TRBJ1-5	-	TGTGCCAGCAGCCCACACAGGGGGCGAAATCAGCCCCAGCATTTT	CASSPHRGRNQPQHF
TRBV27	-	TRBJ1-1	few	TGTGCCAGCAACCATTGGGGGGGGAACACTGAAGCTTTCTTT	CASNHWGGNTEAFF
TRBV5-1	TRBD1	TRBJ2-2	-	TGCGCCAGCAGCTTATCTCGAGACAGGGGACCCACCGGGGAGCTGTTTTTT	CASSLSRDRGPTGELFF
TRBV5-1	-	TRBJ1-2	once	TGCGCCAGCAGCTTGGACAGCTCAGGATGGGACGGCTACACCTTC	CASSLDSSGWDGYTF
TRBV5-1	-	TRBJ1-1	-	TGCGCCAGCAGCTTGAGCAGCATGAACACTGAAGCTTTCTTT	CASSLSSMNTEAFF
TRBV2	TRBD2	TRBJ2-5	-	TGTGCCAGCAGAGCCGGGACTAGCGCCCAAGAGACCCAGTACTTC	CASRAGTSAQETQYF
TRBV19	-	TRBJ2-7	-	TGTGCCAGTAGTAAGTTAGCGGCACCCTACGAGCAGTACTTC	CASSKLAAPYEQYF
TRBV27	-	TRBJ1-2	few	TGTGCCAGCAGTTTACGGGGGCCCAACTATGGCTACACCTTC	CASSLRGPNYGYTF
TRBV10-2	TRBD1	TRBJ1-5	-	TGCGCCAGCAGTGATGGGACAGGGACCGGTCAGCCCCAGCATTTT	CASSDGTGTGQPQHF
TRBV30	-	TRBJ2-4	-	TGTGCCTGGACCTTTAGCTCCAAAAACATTCAGTACTTC	CAWTFSSKNIQYF
TRBV6-6	TRBD1	TRBJ1-5	-	TGTGCCAGCAGTAAACAGGGGGCGATTCAGCCCCAGCATTTT	CASSKQGAIQPQHF
TRBV6-5	TRBD2	TRBJ2-1	-	TGTGCCAGCAGTTCCCCCCGGACTAGTTCCTACAATGAGCAGTTCTTC	CASSSPRTSSYNEQFF
TRBV6-9	-	TRBJ2-3	-	TGTGCCAGGATTCCTGGGGGGGCTGGGAGGAGCACAGATACGCAGTATTTT	CARIPGGAGRSTDTQYF
TRBV11-2	TRBD2	TRBJ2-7	-	TGTGCCAGCAGCTTGGCGGGACTAGTGAGCCACGAGCAGTACTTC	CASSLAGLVSHEQYF
TRBV5-6	-	TRBJ1-3	-	TGTGCCAGCAGCTTGGCCGGGGTTGATGGAAACACCATATATTTT	CASSLAGVDGNTIYF
TRBV29-1	-	TRBJ1-2	-	TGCAGCGTTCTGGGAAACTATGGCTACACCTTC	CSVLGNYGYTF
TRBV5-1	-	TRBJ2-2	-	TGCGCCAGCAGCTTGGATTCAAACACCGGGGAGCTGTTTTTT	CASSLDSNTGELFF
TRBV29-1	-	TRBJ2-2	few	TGCAGCGTTGGGCAGGGTTTTCACGGGGAGCTGTTTTTT	CSVGQGFHGELFF
TRBV15	-	TRBJ2-1	few	TGTGCCACCAGCAGAGACCGGGGGACCTACAATGAGCAGTTCTTC	CATSRDRGTYNEQFF
TRBV6-1	-	TRBJ2-3	-	TGTGCCAGCAGTGGCGGGACCCAGGAAGCAGATACGCAGTATTTT	CASSGGTQEADTQYF